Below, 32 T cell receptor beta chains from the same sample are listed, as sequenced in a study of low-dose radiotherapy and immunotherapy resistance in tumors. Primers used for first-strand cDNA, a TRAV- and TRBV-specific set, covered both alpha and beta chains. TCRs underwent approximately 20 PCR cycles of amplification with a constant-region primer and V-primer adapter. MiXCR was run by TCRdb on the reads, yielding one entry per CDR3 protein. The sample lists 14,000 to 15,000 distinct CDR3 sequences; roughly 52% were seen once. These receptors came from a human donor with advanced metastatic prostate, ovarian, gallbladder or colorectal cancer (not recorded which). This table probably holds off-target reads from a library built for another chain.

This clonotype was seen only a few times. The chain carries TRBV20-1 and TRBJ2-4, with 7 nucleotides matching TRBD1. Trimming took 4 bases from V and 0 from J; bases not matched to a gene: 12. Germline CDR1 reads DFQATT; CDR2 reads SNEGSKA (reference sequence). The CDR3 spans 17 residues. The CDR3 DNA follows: TGCAGTGCTACCAGGGCCACAGGGGCTTTAGCCAAAAACATTCAGTACTTC. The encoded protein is CSATRATGALAKNIQYF.

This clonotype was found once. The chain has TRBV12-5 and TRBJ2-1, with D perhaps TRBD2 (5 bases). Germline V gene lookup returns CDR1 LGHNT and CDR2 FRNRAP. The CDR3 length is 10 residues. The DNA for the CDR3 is TGTGCCCCGGGCCGGGAAGTCGAATTCTTC. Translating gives CAPGREVEFF.

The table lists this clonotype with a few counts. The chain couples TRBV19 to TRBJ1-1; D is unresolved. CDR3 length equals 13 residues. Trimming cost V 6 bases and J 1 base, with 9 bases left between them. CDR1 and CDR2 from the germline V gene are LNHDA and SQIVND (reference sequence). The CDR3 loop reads CASSLKSNTEAFF. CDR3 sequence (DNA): TGTGCCAGTAGCCTCAAGTCGAACACTGAAGCTTTCTTT.

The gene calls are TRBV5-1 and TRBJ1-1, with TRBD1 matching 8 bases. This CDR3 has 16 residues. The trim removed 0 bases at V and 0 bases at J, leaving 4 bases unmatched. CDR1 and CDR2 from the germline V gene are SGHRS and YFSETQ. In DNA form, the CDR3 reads TGCGCCAGCAGCTTGGCGGACAGGGCCATGAACACTGAAGCTTTCTTT. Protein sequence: CASSLADRAMNTEAFF.

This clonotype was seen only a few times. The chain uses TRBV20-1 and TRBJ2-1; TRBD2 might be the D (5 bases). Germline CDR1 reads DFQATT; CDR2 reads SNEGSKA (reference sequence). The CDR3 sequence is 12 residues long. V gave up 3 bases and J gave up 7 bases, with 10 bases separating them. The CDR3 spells CSASGKRNEQFF. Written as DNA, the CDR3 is TGCAGTGCTAGCGGGAAGAGAAATGAGCAGTTCTTC.

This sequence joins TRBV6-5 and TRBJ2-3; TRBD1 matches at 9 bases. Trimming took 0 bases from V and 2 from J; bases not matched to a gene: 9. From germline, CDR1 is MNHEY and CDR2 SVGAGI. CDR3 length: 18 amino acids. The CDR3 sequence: CASSYSGTGSGSTDTQYF. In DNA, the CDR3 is TGTGCCAGCAGTTACTCTGGGACAGGGTCTGGGTCCACAGATACGCAGTATTTT.

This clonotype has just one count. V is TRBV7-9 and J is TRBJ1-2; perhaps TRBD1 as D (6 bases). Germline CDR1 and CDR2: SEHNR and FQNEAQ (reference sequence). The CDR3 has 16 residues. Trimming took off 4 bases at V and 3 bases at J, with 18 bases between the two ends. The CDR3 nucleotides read TGTGCCAGCAGCTCCACCCTCGGGGGGCGCCACTATGGCTACACCTTC. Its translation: CASSSTLGGRHYGYTF.

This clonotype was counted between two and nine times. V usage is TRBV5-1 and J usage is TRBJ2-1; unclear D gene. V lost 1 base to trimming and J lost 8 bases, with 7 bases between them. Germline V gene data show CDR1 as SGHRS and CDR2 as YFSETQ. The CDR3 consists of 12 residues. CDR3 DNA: TGCGCCAGCAGCTTGCTGTTGGATGAGCAGTTCTTC. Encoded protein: CASSLLLDEQFF. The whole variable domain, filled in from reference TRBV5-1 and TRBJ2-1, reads KAGVTQTPRYLIKTRGQQVTLSCSPISGHRSVSWYQQTPGQGLQFLFEYFSETQRNKGNFPGRFSGRQFSNSRSEMNVSTLELGDSALYLCASSLLLDEQFFGPGTRLTVL.

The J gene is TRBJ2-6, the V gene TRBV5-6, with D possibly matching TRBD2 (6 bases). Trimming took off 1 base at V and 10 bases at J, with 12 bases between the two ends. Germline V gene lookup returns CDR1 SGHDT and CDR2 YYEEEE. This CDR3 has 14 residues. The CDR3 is CASSLRRGINVLTF. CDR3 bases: TGTGCCAGCAGCTTGAGGCGGGGAATTAACGTCCTGACTTTC. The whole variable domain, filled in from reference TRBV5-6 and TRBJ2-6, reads DAGVTQSPTHLIKTRGQQVTLRCSPKSGHDTVSWYQQALGQGPQFIFQYYEEEERQRGNFPDRFSGHQFPNYSSELNVNALLLGDSALYLCASSLRRGINVLTFGAGSRLTVL.

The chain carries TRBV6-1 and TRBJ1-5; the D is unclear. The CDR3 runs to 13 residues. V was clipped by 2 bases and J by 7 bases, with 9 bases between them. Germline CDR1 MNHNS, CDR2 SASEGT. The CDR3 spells CASSEIQTQPQHF. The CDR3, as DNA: TGTGCCAGCAGTGAAATCCAAACACAGCCCCAGCATTTT.

The CDR3 spells CASSLADSSPFSYEQYF. In DNA form, the CDR3 reads TGTGCCAGCAGCTTGGCCGACTCCAGCCCCTTCTCCTACGAGCAGTACTTC. This rearrangement joins TRBV5-4 to TRBJ2-7, with D hard to call. Per germline, CDR1 SGHNT and CDR2 YYREEE (reference sequence). The CDR3 consists of 17 residues. Trimming stripped 0 bases from V and 0 bases from J, with 16 bases between.

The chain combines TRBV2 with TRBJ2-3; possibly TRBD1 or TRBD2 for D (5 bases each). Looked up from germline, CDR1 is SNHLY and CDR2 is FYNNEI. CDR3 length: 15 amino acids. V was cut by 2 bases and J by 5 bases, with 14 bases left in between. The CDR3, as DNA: TGTGCCAGCAGTGAACGTATGGGACGGTTAGATACGCAGTATTTT. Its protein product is CASSERMGRLDTQYF.

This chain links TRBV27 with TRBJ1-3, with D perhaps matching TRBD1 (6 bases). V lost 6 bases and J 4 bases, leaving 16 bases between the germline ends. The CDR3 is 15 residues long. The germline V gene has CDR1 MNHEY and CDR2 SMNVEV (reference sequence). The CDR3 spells CASRTLAGAGNTIYF. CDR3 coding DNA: TGTGCCAGCAGGACTCTAGCAGGGGCCGGAAACACCATATATTTT.

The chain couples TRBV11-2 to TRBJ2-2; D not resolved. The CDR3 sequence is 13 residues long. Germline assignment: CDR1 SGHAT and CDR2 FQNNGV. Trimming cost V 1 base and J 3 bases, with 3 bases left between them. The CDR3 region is CASSLGYTGELFF. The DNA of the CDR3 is TGTGCCAGCAGCTTAGGGTACACCGGGGAGCTGTTTTTT.

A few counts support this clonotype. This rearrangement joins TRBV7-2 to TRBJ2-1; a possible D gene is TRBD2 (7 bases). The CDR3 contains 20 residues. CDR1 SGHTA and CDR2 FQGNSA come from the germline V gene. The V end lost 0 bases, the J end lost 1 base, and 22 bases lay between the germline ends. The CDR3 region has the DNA TGTGCCAGCAGCTTAGCGGGGCCGGGGGGCCGATCGGAGTCCTACAATGAGCAGTTCTTC. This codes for CASSLAGPGGRSESYNEQFF.

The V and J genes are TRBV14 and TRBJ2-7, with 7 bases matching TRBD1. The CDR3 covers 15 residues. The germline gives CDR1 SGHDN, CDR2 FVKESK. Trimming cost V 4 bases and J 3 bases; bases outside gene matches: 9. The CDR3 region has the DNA TGTGCCAGCAGCCCGGCCCGAGACAGGGACTACGAGCAGTACTTC. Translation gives CASSPARDRDYEQYF. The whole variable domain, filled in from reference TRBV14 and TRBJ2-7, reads EAGVTQFPSHSVIEKGQTVTLRCDPISGHDNLYWYRRVMGKEIKFLLHFVKESKQDESGMPNNRFLAERTGGTYSTLKVQPAELEDSGVYFCASSPARDRDYEQYFGPGTRLTVT.

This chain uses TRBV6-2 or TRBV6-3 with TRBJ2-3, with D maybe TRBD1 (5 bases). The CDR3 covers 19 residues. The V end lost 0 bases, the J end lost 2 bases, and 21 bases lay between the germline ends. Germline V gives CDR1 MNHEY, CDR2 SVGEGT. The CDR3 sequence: CASSYSIGSTQGDTDTQYF. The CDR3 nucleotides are TGTGCCAGCAGTTACTCGATTGGTTCAACTCAAGGGGACACAGATACGCAGTATTTT.

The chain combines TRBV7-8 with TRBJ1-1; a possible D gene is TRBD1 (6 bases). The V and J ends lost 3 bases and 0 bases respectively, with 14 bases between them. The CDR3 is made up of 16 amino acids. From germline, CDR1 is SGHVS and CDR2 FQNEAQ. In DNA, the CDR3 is TGTGCCAGCAGCTTCTCCGGCACAGGGATGAACACTGAAGCTTTCTTT. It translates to CASSFSGTGMNTEAFF.

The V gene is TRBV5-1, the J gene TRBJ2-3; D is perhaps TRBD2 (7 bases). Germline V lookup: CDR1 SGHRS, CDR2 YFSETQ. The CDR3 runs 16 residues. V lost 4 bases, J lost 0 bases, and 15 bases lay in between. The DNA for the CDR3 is TGCGCCAGCAGCAGCGGACAGACTAGCAGCACAGATACGCAGTATTTT. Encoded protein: CASSSGQTSSTDTQYF.

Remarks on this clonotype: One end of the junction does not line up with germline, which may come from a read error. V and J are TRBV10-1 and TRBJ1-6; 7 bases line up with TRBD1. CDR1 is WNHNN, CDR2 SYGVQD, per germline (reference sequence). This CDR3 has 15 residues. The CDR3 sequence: CASSEGRGEYSPLHF. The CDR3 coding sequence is TGTGCCAGCAGTGAAGGCAGGGGGGAGTACTCACCCCTCCACTTT.

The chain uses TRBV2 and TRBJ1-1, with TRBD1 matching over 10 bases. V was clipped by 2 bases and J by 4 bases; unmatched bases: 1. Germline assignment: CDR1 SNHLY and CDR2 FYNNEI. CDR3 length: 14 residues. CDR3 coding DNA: TGTGCCAGCAGTGAACGGACAGGGGGCACTGAAGCTTTCTTT. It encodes CASSERTGGTEAFF. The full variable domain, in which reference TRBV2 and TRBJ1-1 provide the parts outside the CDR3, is EPEVTQTPSHQVTQMGQEVILRCVPISNHLYFYWYRQILGQKVEFLVSFYNNEISEKSEIFDDQFSVERPDGSNFTLKIRSTKLEDSAMYFCASSERTGGTEAFFGQGTRLTVV.

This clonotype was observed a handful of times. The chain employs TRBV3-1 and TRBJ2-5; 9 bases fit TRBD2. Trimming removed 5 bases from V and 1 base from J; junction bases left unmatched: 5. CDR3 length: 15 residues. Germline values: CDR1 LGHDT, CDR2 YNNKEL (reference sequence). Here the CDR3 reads CASSWASGAQETQYF. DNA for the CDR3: TGTGCCAGCAGCTGGGCTAGCGGGGCCCAAGAGACCCAGTACTTC.

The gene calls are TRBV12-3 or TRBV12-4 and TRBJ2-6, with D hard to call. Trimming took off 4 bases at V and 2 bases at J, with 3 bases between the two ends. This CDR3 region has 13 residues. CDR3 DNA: TGTGCCAGCAGTTATACTGGGGCCAACGTCCTGACTTTC. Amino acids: CASSYTGANVLTF.

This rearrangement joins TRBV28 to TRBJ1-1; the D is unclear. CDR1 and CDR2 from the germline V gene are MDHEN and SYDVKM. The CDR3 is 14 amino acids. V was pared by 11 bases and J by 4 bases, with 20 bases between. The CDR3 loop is CAVTVARESTEAFF. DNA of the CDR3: TGTGCCGTCACAGTTGCGAGGGAAAGCACTGAAGCTTTCTTT.

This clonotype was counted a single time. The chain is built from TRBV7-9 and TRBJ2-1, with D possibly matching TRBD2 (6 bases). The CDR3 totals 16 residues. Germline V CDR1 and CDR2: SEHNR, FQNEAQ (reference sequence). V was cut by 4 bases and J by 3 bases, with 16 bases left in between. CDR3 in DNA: TGTGCCAGCAGCTCGGGGAATGGAGGGATCTACAATGAGCAGTTCTTC. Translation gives CASSSGNGGIYNEQFF.

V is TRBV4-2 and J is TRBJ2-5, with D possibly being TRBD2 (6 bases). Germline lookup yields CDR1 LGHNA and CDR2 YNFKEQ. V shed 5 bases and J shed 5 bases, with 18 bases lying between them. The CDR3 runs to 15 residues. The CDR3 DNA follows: TGTGCCAGCAGCGTAATTCTAGCGTACCGGGAGACCCAGTACTTC. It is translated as CASSVILAYRETQYF.

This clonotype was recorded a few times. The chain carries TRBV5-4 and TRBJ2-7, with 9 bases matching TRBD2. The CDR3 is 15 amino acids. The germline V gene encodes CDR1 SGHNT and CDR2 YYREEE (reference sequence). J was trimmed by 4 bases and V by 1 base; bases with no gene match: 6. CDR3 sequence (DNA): TGTGCCAGCAGCTTGCTGGCGGGGGGGCAGTACGAGCAGTACTTC. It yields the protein CASSLLAGGQYEQYF.

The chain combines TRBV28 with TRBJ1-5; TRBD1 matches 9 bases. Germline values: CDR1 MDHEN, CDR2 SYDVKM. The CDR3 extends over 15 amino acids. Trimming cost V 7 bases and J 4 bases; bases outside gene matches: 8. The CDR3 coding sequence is TGTGCCAGCACCACCACAGGGGGCGCGAATCAGCCCCAGCATTTT. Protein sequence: CASTTTGGANQPQHF.

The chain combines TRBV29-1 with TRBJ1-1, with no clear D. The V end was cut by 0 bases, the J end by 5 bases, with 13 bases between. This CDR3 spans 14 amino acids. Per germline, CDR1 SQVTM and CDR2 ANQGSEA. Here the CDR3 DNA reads TGCAGCGTTGAAGAACGGAGGGCGGGAACTGAAGCTTTCTTT. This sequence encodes CSVEERRAGTEAFF.

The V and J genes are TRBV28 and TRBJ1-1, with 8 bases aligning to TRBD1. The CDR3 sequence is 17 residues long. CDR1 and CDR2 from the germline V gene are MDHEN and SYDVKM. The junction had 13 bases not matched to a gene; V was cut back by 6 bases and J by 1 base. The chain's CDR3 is CASRSKGGDRGNTEAFF. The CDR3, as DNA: TGTGCCAGCAGGTCTAAAGGTGGCGACAGGGGGAACACTGAAGCTTTCTTT.

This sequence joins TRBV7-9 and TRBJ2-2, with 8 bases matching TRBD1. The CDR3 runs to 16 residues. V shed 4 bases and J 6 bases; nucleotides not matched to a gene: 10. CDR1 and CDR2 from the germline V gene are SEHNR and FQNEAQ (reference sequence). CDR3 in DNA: TGTGCCAGCAGCTCCCGCGGGCAGGGGGCTCCCGGGGAGCTGTTTTTT. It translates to CASSSRGQGAPGELFF.

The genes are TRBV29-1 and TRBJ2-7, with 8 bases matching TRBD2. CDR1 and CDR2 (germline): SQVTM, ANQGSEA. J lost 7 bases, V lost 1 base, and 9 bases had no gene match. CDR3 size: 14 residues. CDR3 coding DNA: TGCAGCGTTGAAGGCAAACAGGGCGGGAGGGAGCAGTACTTC. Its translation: CSVEGKQGGREQYF.